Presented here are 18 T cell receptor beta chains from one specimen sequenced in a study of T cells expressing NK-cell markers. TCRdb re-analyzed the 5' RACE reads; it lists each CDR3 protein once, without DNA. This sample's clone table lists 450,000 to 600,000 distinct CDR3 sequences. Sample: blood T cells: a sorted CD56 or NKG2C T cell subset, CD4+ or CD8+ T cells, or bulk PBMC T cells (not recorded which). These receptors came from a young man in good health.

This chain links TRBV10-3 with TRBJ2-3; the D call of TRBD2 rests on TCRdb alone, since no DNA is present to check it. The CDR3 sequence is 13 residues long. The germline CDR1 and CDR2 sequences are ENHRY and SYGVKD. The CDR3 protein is CATLAGSTDTQYF.

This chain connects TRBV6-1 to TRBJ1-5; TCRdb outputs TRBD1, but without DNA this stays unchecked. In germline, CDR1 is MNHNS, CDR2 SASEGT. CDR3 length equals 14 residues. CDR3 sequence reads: CASSRVRGRQPQHF.

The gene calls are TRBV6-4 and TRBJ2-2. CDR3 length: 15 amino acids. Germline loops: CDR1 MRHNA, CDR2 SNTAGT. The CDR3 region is CASSPVGVTTGELFF.

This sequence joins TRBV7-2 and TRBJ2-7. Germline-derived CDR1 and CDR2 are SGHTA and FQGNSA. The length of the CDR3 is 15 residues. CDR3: CASSLATGVPHEQYF.

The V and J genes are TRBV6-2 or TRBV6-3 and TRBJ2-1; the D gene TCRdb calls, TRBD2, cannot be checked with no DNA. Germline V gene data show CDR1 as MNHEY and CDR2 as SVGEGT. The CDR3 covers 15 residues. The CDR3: CASKLLAGPYNEQFF.

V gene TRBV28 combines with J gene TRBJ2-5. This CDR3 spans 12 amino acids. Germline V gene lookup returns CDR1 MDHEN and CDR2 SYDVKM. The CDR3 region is CASIGVQETQYF.

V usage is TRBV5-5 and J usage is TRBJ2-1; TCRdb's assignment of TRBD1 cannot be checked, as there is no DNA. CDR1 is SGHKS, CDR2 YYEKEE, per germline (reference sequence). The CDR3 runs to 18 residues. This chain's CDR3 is CASSWTGTLSVEAHEQFF.

The chain's CDR3 is CATSDWGAGAGTGELFF. V is TRBV24-1 and J is TRBJ2-2; TCRdb's D call, TRBD1, is unchecked because there is no DNA. CDR3 size: 17 residues. The germline V gene encodes CDR1 KGHDR and CDR2 SFDVKD.

The CDR3 is CASVRGAGSGGEQYF. The chain combines TRBV28 with TRBJ2-7; TCRdb's D call, TRBD1, is unchecked because there is no DNA. The length of the CDR3 is 15 residues. Germline V gives CDR1 MDHEN, CDR2 SYDVKM.

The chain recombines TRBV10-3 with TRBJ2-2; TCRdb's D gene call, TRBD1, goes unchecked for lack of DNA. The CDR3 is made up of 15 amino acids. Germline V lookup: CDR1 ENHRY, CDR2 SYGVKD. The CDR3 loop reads CAISGGQVNTGELFF.

The CDR3 reads CASSVYRDTYNEQFF. The rearrangement links TRBV7-9 to TRBJ2-1; TCRdb outputs TRBD1, but without DNA this stays unchecked. CDR1 and CDR2 (germline): SEHNR, FQNEAQ (reference sequence). CDR3 length: 15 amino acids.

CDR3 sequence reads: CSARDLAGGPGNEQFF. The genes are TRBV20-1 and TRBJ2-1; checking the TCRdb D call of TRBD2 is not possible without DNA. This CDR3 region has 16 residues. Germline lookup yields CDR1 DFQATT and CDR2 SNEGSKA (reference sequence).

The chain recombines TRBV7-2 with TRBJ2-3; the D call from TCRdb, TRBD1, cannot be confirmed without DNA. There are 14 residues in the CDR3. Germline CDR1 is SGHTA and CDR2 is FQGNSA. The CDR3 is CASSFGRGTDTQYF.

CDR3 residues: CASSFLGQGRETQYF. The V call is TRBV5-6, the J call TRBJ2-5; the D call of TRBD1 rests on TCRdb alone, since no DNA is present to check it. This CDR3 comprises 15 residues. Germline CDR1 reads SGHDT; CDR2 reads YYEEEE.

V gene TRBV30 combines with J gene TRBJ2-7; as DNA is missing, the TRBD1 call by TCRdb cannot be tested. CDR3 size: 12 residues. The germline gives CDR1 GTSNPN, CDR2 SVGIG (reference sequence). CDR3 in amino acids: CAWSVGPGEQYF.

The CDR3: CSSWLAGRDTQYF. This chain joins TRBV20-1 and TRBJ2-3; TCRdb reports TRBD2, a call that lacks DNA to check it against. The CDR3 is 13 amino acids. From germline, CDR1 is DFQATT and CDR2 SNEGSKA (reference sequence).

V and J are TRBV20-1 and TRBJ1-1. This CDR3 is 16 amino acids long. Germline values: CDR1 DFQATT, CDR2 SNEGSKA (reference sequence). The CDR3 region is CSAPIGGPGEDTEAFF.

The CDR3 sequence is CASSSLTSGSTHEQFF. V gene TRBV12-3 or TRBV12-4 combines with J gene TRBJ2-1; TCRdb's assignment of TRBD2 cannot be checked, as there is no DNA. The CDR3 is 16 amino acids.